What follows is one T cell receptor beta chain and its context. The count of this clone is one. Its antigen is currently not known. Base-call qualities are not available, and no considerably larger clone is one nucleotide away. Genomic DNA was extracted from sorted cells for sequencing of the TCRbeta CDR3 region. TCRbeta CDR3 regions were sequenced using the immunoSEQ Assay. TCRdb provides this immuneACCESS table in a form limited to in-frame rearrangements. Some clones are lacking; in checked studies, under half of them reflect an unresolved V gene, and why the rest are absent is not known. Across this sample there are about 53,000 clones, with about four fifths seen only once. The ten largest clones represent 3.5% to 5.5% of the sample. This sample is drawn from a study of OX40 agonist ivuxolimab in advanced cancers. With respect to the entire study: The costimulatory receptor OX40 (CD134) was targeted by ivuxolimab, a fully human IgG2 agonistic monoclonal antibody. In the dose-escalation cohort, approximately 83% of patients were male, and the mean age was around 60 years with a range of roughly 20 to 80. Of the 50 to 55 dose-escalation patients, hepatocellular carcinoma was present in approximately 20, melanoma in approximately 15, renal cell carcinoma in 9 and head and neck cancer in 9. The paper describes the monotherapy dose-escalation part (N ≈ 51 patients) of the phase I trial of ivuxolimab. Peripheral TCRbeta sequencing aimed to test whether ivuxolimab altered TCR sequence diversity and caused clonal T-cell expansion. Patients were allowed to have had prior anti-PD-1, anti-PD-L1 or anti-CTLA-4 therapy, and approximately 37% of the dose-escalation patients had been treated with checkpoint inhibitors. Intravenous ivuxolimab was administered to patients every 2 weeks at six dose levels: 0.01, 0.1, 0.3, 1.5, 3 and 10 mg/kg. Partial responses occurred in three dose-escalation patients, of whom one had hepatocellular carcinoma and two had cutaneous melanoma.

CDR1 and CDR2 are read off the germline V gene as SGHTA and FQGNSA. The CDR3 runs 15 amino acids, cysteine and phenylalanine included. The entry retains the CDR3 DNA only, 45 bases that are in frame from base 1. Clipping removes 3 bases from V and 6 bases from J, with 4 as the unmatched junction base count. What the authors observed across the whole study: On average, CD8+ T cells showed more expanded clones than CD4+ T cells after ivuxolimab. Clonal expansion of both CD4+ and CD8+ blood T cells was observed from baseline to week 6 at doses 0.1 to 3.0 mg/kg. Which antigens the clonally expanded peripheral T cells were specific for was not determined. Low levels of normalized T-cell clonal expansion were also seen in some nonresponding patients. In the 0.1-3.0 mg/kg groups, partial responders were among the patients with the lowest normalized peripheral clonal expansion, particularly in CD8+ T cells.

The trial excluded patients who had a history of autoimmune disease or were on systemic immunosuppression. In every dose cohort, peripheral blood was drawn for TCR sequencing at baseline, cycle 4 day 1, and cycle 7 day 1. Samples were obtained from an open-label, multicenter, first-in-human phase I dose-escalation trial of ivuxolimab. Adults with locally advanced or metastatic head and neck squamous cell, hepatocellular, melanoma or renal cell carcinoma were enrolled in the trial. Before TCR sequencing, CD4+ T cells and CD8+ T cells were sorted from peripheral blood as separate populations. The V gene is TRBV7-2 and the J gene is TRBJ2-3, and 12 junction bases match TRBD2. The sequencing here drew on CD4+ or CD8+ T cells sorted from blood, taken in a trial of the OX40 agonist ivuxolimab. This clonotype was obtained from an adult with an advanced solid tumor such as melanoma, head and neck, liver or kidney cancer. The CDR3 loop reads CASSLPSGRADTQYF. The DNA sequence follows: TGTGCCAGCAGCTTGCCTAGCGGGAGGGCGGATACGCAGTATTTT.